The rows below give T cell receptor beta chains drawn from one sample of a study of shared clonotypes between healthy human individuals. The repertoire was sequenced with immunoSEQ multiplex PCR; TCRdb's copy has only in-frame clones and lacks some. This table holds 2 million to 2.5 million clones, more than 85% found once. The sequenced sample was naive CD8+ T cells from PBMCs. The receptors derive from a man aged 18 to 29 in good health. Some clones in this sample may be carry-over from other donors' samples. Both conserved end residues are part of each CDR3. Each record gives: D gene, V gene, J gene, clone size, CDR3 protein, CDR3 DNA. A D gene is named only where the DNA matches it firmly. Clone size is stated in some rows and not others, as once, few, many or a class when expanded.

.	TRBV5-1	TRBJ2-2	.	CASSILSRENTGELFF	TGCGCCAGCTCAATATTGTCGAGGGAGAACACCGGGGAGCTGTTTTTT
TRBD2	TRBV27	TRBJ2-7	.	CASSSGRGSYEQYF	TGTGCCAGCAGTTCAGGGAGGGGTTCCTACGAGCAGTACTTC
.	TRBV9	TRBJ1-2	.	CASSSSGDYGYTF	TGTGCCAGCAGCTCCTCAGGGGACTATGGCTACACCTTC
.	TRBV5-4	TRBJ2-4	.	CASSSSRTVLAKNIQYF	TGTGCCAGCAGCTCTTCACGGACAGTCCTAGCCAAAAACATTCAGTACTTC
.	TRBV28	TRBJ1-5	.	CASMRVLENNQPQHF	TGTGCCAGCATGAGAGTCCTGGAGAACAATCAGCCCCAGCATTTT
.	TRBV28	TRBJ2-7	.	CASTFPSRAYEQYF	TGTGCCAGCACTTTTCCTTCGCGTGCCTACGAGCAGTACTTC
.	TRBV9	TRBJ1-5	.	CASSPRGLSNQPQHF	TGTGCCAGCAGCCCCCGGGGACTTAGCAATCAGCCCCAGCATTTT
TRBD1	TRBV9	TRBJ1-5	few	CASSPGTGGQPQHF	TGTGCCAGCAGCCCCGGGACAGGGGGCCAGCCCCAGCATTTT
.	TRBV5-1	TRBJ2-7	.	CASSLSRGPGDEQYF	TGCGCCAGCAGCTTGTCGAGGGGCCCTGGGGACGAGCAGTACTTC
.	TRBV27	TRBJ2-1	.	CASTTGGEQFF	TGTGCCAGCACCACCGGGGGTGAGCAGTTCTTC
.	TRBV5-5	TRBJ2-7	.	CASSFRDSPYEQYF	TGTGCCAGCAGCTTTAGGGACTCCCCCTACGAGCAGTACTTC
.	TRBV27	TRBJ2-7	.	CASNPASRTYEQYF	TGTGCCAGCAATCCGGCTAGCAGAACCTACGAGCAGTACTTC
TRBD2	TRBV7-2	TRBJ2-2	.	CASSLALTSGGNTGELFF	TGTGCCAGCAGCTTAGCGCTTACTAGCGGGGGAAACACCGGGGAGCTGTTTTTT
.	TRBV9	TRBJ2-6	.	CASSVAQDNSGANVLTF	TGTGCCAGCAGCGTAGCCCAGGATAACTCTGGGGCCAACGTCCTGACTTTC
.	TRBV11-2	TRBJ1-5	.	CASSLGSNQPQHF	TGTGCCAGCAGCTTAGGCAGTAATCAGCCCCAGCATTTT
TRBD2	TRBV29-1	TRBJ2-1	.	CSVAGTSVYNEQFF	TGCAGCGTCGCCGGGACTAGCGTGTACAATGAGCAGTTCTTC
.	TRBV5-6	TRBJ2-3	.	CASSFSAGPDTQYF	TGTGCCAGCAGCTTTAGCGCAGGGCCAGATACGCAGTATTTT
TRBD2	TRBV27	TRBJ2-3	.	CASRTYLAGHTDTQYF	TGTGCCAGCAGAACTTATCTAGCGGGCCACACAGATACGCAGTATTTT
.	TRBV27	TRBJ1-1	.	CASTGRNTEAFF	TGTGCCAGCACGGGGAGGAACACTGAAGCTTTCTTT
.	TRBV5-1	TRBJ1-2	.	CASSLDTGGYTF	TGCGCCAGCAGCTTGGATACGGGCGGCTACACCTTC
TRBD1	TRBV5-8	TRBJ2-7	.	CASSPLGTGGPYEQYF	TGTGCCAGCAGCCCCCTGGGGACAGGGGGACCCTACGAGCAGTACTTC
.	TRBV7-3	TRBJ2-3	.	CASSLAPTVTDTQYF	TGTGCCAGCAGCTTAGCTCCGACAGTGACAGATACGCAGTATTTT
TRBD2	TRBV9	TRBJ2-3	.	CASSGSSGRAGDTQYF	TGTGCCAGCAGCGGAAGTAGCGGGAGGGCCGGAGATACGCAGTATTTT
.	TRBV30	TRBJ1-5	few	CAWREKGGGDQPQHF	TGTGCCTGGAGAGAAAAGGGAGGGGGGGATCAGCCCCAGCATTTT
.	TRBV19	TRBJ1-1	once	CASSFSRSEAFF	TGTGCCAGTAGTTTCTCACGTAGTGAAGCTTTCTTT
.	TRBV5-6	TRBJ1-1	.	CASRLRQDLNTEAFF	TGTGCCAGCAGACTCAGACAGGACCTGAACACTGAAGCTTTCTTT
.	TRBV5-4	TRBJ2-5	.	CASSLYFAGKETQYF	TGTGCCAGCAGTCTCTATTTTGCCGGAAAAGAGACCCAGTACTTC
.	TRBV13	TRBJ1-1	.	CASSRWRRNTEAFF	TGTGCCAGCAGCCGCTGGCGGAGGAACACTGAAGCTTTCTTT
.	TRBV13	TRBJ2-5	.	CASSGAHNGETQYF	TGTGCCAGCAGCGGGGCCCATAATGGCGAGACCCAGTACTTC
.	TRBV28	TRBJ2-1	.	CASSQISPPDNEQFF	TGTGCCAGCAGCCAGATTTCCCCCCCGGACAATGAGCAGTTCTTC
.	TRBV6-1	TRBJ1-1	.	CASTSFGASEAFF	TGTGCCAGCACCTCATTCGGGGCGAGTGAAGCTTTCTTT
.	TRBV7-9	TRBJ1-2	.	CASSLAENYGYTF	TGTGCCAGCAGCTTAGCGGAGAACTATGGCTACACCTTC
TRBD1	TRBV18	TRBJ2-3	once	CASSPNRGSTDTQYF	TGTGCCAGCTCACCTAACAGGGGTAGCACAGATACGCAGTATTTT
.	TRBV7-9	TRBJ2-5	.	CASSFLTSETQYF	TGTGCCAGCAGCTTTTTGACTTCAGAGACCCAGTACTTC
TRBD2	TRBV13	TRBJ2-3	.	CASSFPSGSRTDTQYF	TGTGCCAGCAGCTTCCCTAGCGGGAGTCGCACAGATACGCAGTATTTT
.	TRBV18	TRBJ2-2	.	CASSPPPVNTGELFF	TGTGCCAGCTCACCACCTCCAGTCAACACCGGGGAGCTGTTTTTT
TRBD1	TRBV19	TRBJ2-7	.	CASSRDRDLVF	TGTGCCAGTAGCCGGGACAGGGACCTTGTCTTC
.	TRBV5-4	TRBJ1-2	.	CASSSRGAANYGYTF	TGTGCCAGCAGCTCACGAGGGGCCGCTAACTATGGCTACACCTTC
TRBD1	TRBV4-3	TRBJ2-7	.	CASSQDRVTGVISYEQYF	TGCGCCAGCAGCCAAGATAGGGTGACAGGGGTTATTTCCTACGAGCAGTACTTC
.	TRBV5-6	TRBJ1-6	.	CASSLSRSPLHF	TGTGCCAGCAGCTTATCCCGGTCACCCCTCCACTTT
TRBD1	TRBV9	TRBJ2-7	.	CASSGTGVEQYF	TGTGCCAGCAGCGGGACAGGGGTCGAGCAGTACTTC
TRBD1	TRBV4-3	TRBJ2-1	.	CASSQDLAGQDGEQFF	TGCGCCAGCAGCCAAGACCTAGCAGGACAGGACGGTGAGCAGTTCTTC
TRBD1	TRBV7-9	TRBJ1-2	.	CASSLGFLGTDGYTF	TGTGCCAGCAGCTTAGGTTTTTTAGGGACAGATGGCTACACCTTC
.	TRBV7-9	TRBJ2-1	.	CASSLGEGGRHADNEQFF	TGTGCCAGCAGCTTAGGCGAGGGGGGGAGACACGCAGACAATGAGCAGTTCTTC
.	TRBV29-1	TRBJ2-1	.	CSVVAYQQFF	TGCAGCGTTGTGGCATACCAGCAGTTCTTC
.	TRBV29-1	TRBJ2-7	.	CSVAGTYEGEQYF	TGCAGCGTTGCCGGGACATACGAGGGGGAGCAGTACTTC
.	TRBV13	TRBJ2-7	.	CASSEPTGGTPREQYF	TGTGCCAGCAGCGAGCCTACCGGCGGGACTCCCAGGGAGCAGTACTTC
TRBD1	TRBV6-5	TRBJ2-7	once	CASSLRIGGPYEQYF	TGTGCCAGCAGCCTTAGGATAGGGGGCCCCTACGAGCAGTACTTC
TRBD2	TRBV9	TRBJ2-7	.	CASSSSGRGGYEQYF	TGTGCCAGCAGCTCCAGCGGGAGGGGGGGCTACGAGCAGTACTTC
.	TRBV27	TRBJ2-2	.	CASSSLRVSNTGELFF	TGTGCCAGCAGTTCCCTCAGGGTATCGAACACCGGGGAGCTGTTTTTT
.	TRBV7-6	TRBJ2-7	once	CASSLGDRLNYEQYF	TGTGCCAGCAGCTTAGGGGACCGATTAAACTACGAGCAGTACTTC
TRBD1	TRBV9	TRBJ2-3	.	CASSVSGTGLADTQYF	TGTGCCAGCAGCGTATCCGGGACAGGGTTGGCAGATACGCAGTATTTT